The entry below gives a single T cell receptor (beta chain) sequence along with its context. This clonotype occurred many times. The specificity of this receptor is unknown. Qualities for individual bases were not recorded, and no much larger clone is one base off. Stable Graves' hyperthyroidism was defined as no progression to ophthalmopathy during 18 months of follow-up. The hyperthyroidism patients were between 18 and 65 years old and newly diagnosed, with a disease duration of less than 2 months. Any patient with an uncontrolled infection, another autoimmune disease, pregnancy or lactation was excluded. Diagnoses were based on clinical symptoms, serum thyroxine and TRAb, thyroid ultrasound and orbital computed tomography. PBMCs were separated from 10 ml of fresh peripheral blood using Ficoll-Paque density gradient centrifugation. Trizol reagent was used to extract total RNA, and RNA quality was then checked on an Agilent 2100 Bioanalyzer.

The data stem from a study of T cells in Graves' hyperthyroidism and ophthalmopathy (dated by TCRdb to about 2019). In the study overall: Peripheral blood was sampled at the time of initial diagnosis, prior to any treatment. To identify TCR V-J signatures that set the groups apart, the researchers used a discovery cohort of about a hundred patients, made up of under 45 with Graves' ophthalmopathy and around 58 with stable Graves' hyperthyroidism. Prospective prediction of ophthalmopathy was tested in an independent validation cohort consisting of some 19 hyperthyroidism patients and around 16 patients who later progressed to ophthalmopathy. For training and testing, the 100 or so patients in the discovery cohort were randomly divided in a 7:3 ratio. In more than 5 Graves' hyperthyroidism patients, the study also compared T-cell repertoires from thyroid tissue with T-cell repertoires from blood. After sampling, hyperthyroidism patients received methimazole starting at 30 mg daily, and ophthalmopathy patients received high-dose intravenous methylprednisolone. The paper describes TCR Vbeta CDR3 sequencing of fewer than 150 peripheral blood samples, made up of some 42 ophthalmopathy patients, approximately 73 hyperthyroidism patients and roughly 17 progressor patients. Overall study outcomes, separate from this receptor: In validation, progression to ophthalmopathy was predicted by the model with roughly 71% sensitivity and 72.22% specificity, a median of approximately 6.5 months before onset. A 13 V-J signature model separated ophthalmopathy from stable hyperthyroidism, with approximately 86% sensitivity and about 81% specificity in cross-validation and 80%/75% in testing. Sample size was not statistically predetermined, and investigators were not blinded to group allocation. Most expanded thyroid clonotypes (frequency above 0.001) were also detected in blood, a finding suggesting that blood repertoires may reflect thyroid immune responses.

The CDR3 measures 15 amino acids from cysteine to phenylalanine. Only the CDR3 DNA is retained, 45 bases long and in frame from the first base. In the germline V gene, CDR1 corresponds to MGHRA and CDR2 to YSYEKL. V loses 1 base of germline sequence and J loses 3 bases, and the interval between the two ends is 12 bases. Amplification of TCR beta CDR3 regions was carried out from RNA transcripts. A first-round RT-PCR of the TCR CDR3 used the HTBI primer set with the Qiagen OneStep RT-PCR kit. Libraries were constructed in a second round of multiplex PCR, after which size selection and purification were carried out. Sequencing of the libraries was done on an Illumina HiSeq2000 using paired-end 100 bp reads. As for the authors' bioinformatics: SOAPnuke was used to process the raw data, removing reads that contained adapters or uncalled bases, had a mean Phred below 15, or lacked an exact match to the constant primer or identifier. COPE v1.2.5 was used to merge high-quality paired reads, and clonotypes were defined as unique nucleotide sequences. Clonotypes were aligned to IMGT TRBV, TRBD and TRBJ reference segments using MiTCR v1.1. The analysis included only V-J combinations with a frequency above 0.0001, which together covered more than 98% of the repertoires. The TCS score was defined as the ratio of F50 (clonal expansion) to E x V (chaos), calculated using BLOSUM62-based TCRdist between CDR3 peptides within each V-J. Welch's t-statistics and random forest reduced 500 to 650 V-J features to about 12, which were used in a naive Bayes classifier (R e1071). TCRdb trimmed public reads at Q25 via fastp, called clones via MiXCR and kept in-frame beta chains. A single entry per CDR3 protein holds the most common genes and DNA from its merged rows. The V and J calls and clone size come from TCRdb's table, not from the authors' own analysis. Across this sample there are about 400,000 distinct CDR3 sequences, with less than 15% seen only once. The ten largest clones add up to 9.2% of the sample.

The sequence came from a woman aged 18 to 35 with Graves' hyperthyroidism. This sequence uses TRBV4-1 and TRBJ2-5; TRBD2 is perhaps the D gene, given 5 matching bases. Sequenced material: blood. The CDR3 protein: CASSQGRGFEETQYF. The nucleotide sequence reads TGCGCCAGCAGCCAAGGACGCGGGTTCGAAGAGACCCAGTACTTC.